These T cell receptor beta chains were read from a single sample in a study of blood T cell repertoires in COVID-19. TCRdb keeps only in-frame clones here, not all; method: immunoSEQ multiplex PCR. The table lists 300,000 or so clones, 85% to 90% of them singletons. Sequenced: peripheral blood. These receptors were obtained from a woman in her 30s with COVID-19, enrolled during active disease. Both conserved end residues are part of each CDR3. A D gene is named only where the DNA matches it firmly. Clone sizes are given selectively: once, few, many, or a class where the clone is expanded.

TRBV19	TRBJ1-5	NA	NA	CASSIEHGQNQPQHF	TGTGCCAGTAGTATAGAACACGGACAGAATCAGCCCCAGCATTTT
TRBV5-1	TRBJ1-4	TRBD1	NA	CASSWDRRGENEKLFF	TGCGCCAGCAGCTGGGACAGGAGGGGAGAAAATGAAAAACTGTTTTTT
TRBV3-1/TRBV3-2	TRBJ1-1	NA	NA	CASSQESGRPGDTEAFF	TGTGCCAGCAGCCAAGAGTCCGGCCGCCCGGGGGACACTGAAGCTTTCTTT
TRBV30	TRBJ1-4	NA	NA	CAWSVRGAANEKLFF	TGTGCCTGGAGTGTACGGGGGGCTGCTAATGAAAAACTGTTTTTT
TRBV30	TRBJ2-1	NA	NA	CAWRGDSAYNEQFF	TGTGCCTGGAGGGGCGACAGCGCCTACAATGAGCAGTTCTTC
TRBV2	TRBJ1-5	NA	NA	CASSEGQLETQPQHF	TGTGCCAGCAGTGAAGGGCAGTTAGAGACACAGCCCCAGCATTTT
TRBV27	TRBJ2-7	TRBD2	NA	CASSANPGTSGSYEQYF	TGTGCCAGCAGTGCAAACCCCGGGACTAGCGGGAGCTACGAGCAGTACTTC
TRBV6-5	TRBJ2-5	NA	NA	CASSRGTPETQYF	TGTGCCAGCAGCCGCGGGACCCCGGAGACCCAGTACTTC
TRBV28	TRBJ1-3	NA	NA	CASSVWGVGNTIYF	TGTGCCAGCAGTGTATGGGGAGTTGGAAACACCATATATTTT
TRBV6-5	TRBJ2-3	TRBD1	few	CASAPGQGASDTQYF	TGTGCCAGCGCCCCGGGACAGGGGGCGAGCGATACGCAGTATTTT
TRBV7-8	TRBJ1-5	NA	NA	CASSLDRVKNQPQHF	TGTGCCAGCAGCTTAGACAGGGTCAAGAATCAGCCCCAGCATTTT
TRBV11-1	TRBJ2-7	TRBD1	NA	CASSDGGQGANEQYF	TGTGCCAGCAGCGACGGAGGGCAGGGGGCGAACGAGCAGTACTTC
TRBV6-4	TRBJ1-1	NA	NA	CASSATLMNTEAFF	TGTGCCAGCAGTGCTACTCTGATGAACACTGAAGCTTTCTTT
TRBV3-1/TRBV3-2	TRBJ2-2	NA	NA	CASQNTGELFF	TGTGCCAGCCAGAACACCGGGGAGCTGTTTTTT
TRBV5-1	TRBJ1-4	NA	NA	CASSLAQGGNEKLFF	TGCGCCAGCAGCTTGGCCCAGGGCGGTAATGAAAAACTGTTTTTT
TRBV19	TRBJ2-6	NA	NA	CASSYKGVGANVLTF	TGTGCCAGTAGTTATAAAGGGGTTGGGGCCAACGTCCTGACTTTC
TRBV27	TRBJ2-1	NA	NA	CASSLYGGSKGGNEQFF	TGTGCCAGCAGTTTATATGGCGGGTCCAAAGGCGGCAATGAGCAGTTCTTC
TRBV6-2/TRBV6-3	TRBJ2-1	TRBD2	NA	CASSYLLAGDYNEQFF	TGTGCCAGCAGTTACCTTCTAGCGGGAGACTACAATGAGCAGTTCTTC
TRBV7-9	TRBJ2-7	NA	NA	CASSSDEQYF	TGTGCCAGCAGCTCGGACGAGCAGTACTTC
TRBV21-1	TRBJ1-1	NA	NA	CASSDWDSEGTEAFF	TGTGCCAGCAGCGATTGGGACAGCGAGGGCACTGAAGCTTTCTTT
TRBV6-5	TRBJ2-7	NA	NA	CASRTLAQGSYEQYF	TGTGCCAGCAGGACGCTAGCACAGGGTTCCTACGAGCAGTACTTC
TRBV3-1/TRBV3-2	TRBJ2-7	TRBD1	NA	CASSSPRDRGNYEQYF	TGTGCCAGCAGCTCTCCTCGGGACAGGGGGAACTACGAGCAGTACTTC
TRBV28	TRBJ2-5	TRBD2	NA	CASKKIGLAGTETQYF	TGTGCCAGCAAGAAAATTGGACTAGCGGGTACAGAGACCCAGTACTTC
TRBV30	TRBJ2-7	NA	NA	CAWGIPPSYEQYF	TGTGCCTGGGGAATACCCCCCAGCTACGAGCAGTACTTC
TRBV5-4	TRBJ2-7	NA	NA	CASSFDRSYEQYF	TGTGCCAGCAGCTTCGACAGATCCTACGAGCAGTACTTC
TRBV11-2	TRBJ1-3	NA	once	CASSLDAGNTIYF	TGTGCCAGCAGCTTAGATGCGGGAAACACCATATATTTT
TRBV5-4	TRBJ1-6	NA	few	CASSLDRTDNSPLHF	TGTGCCAGCAGCTTGGATAGGACAGATAATTCACCCCTCCACTTT
TRBV7-9	TRBJ2-3	NA	NA	CASSNGTGAITDTQYF	TGTGCCAGCAGCAATGGAACGGGAGCTATCACAGATACGCAGTATTTT
TRBV12-3/TRBV12-4	TRBJ1-5	NA	NA	CASSIDQPQHF	TGTGCCAGCAGCATAGATCAGCCCCAGCATTTT
TRBV19	TRBJ2-7	TRBD1	NA	CASSIGGGLTYEQYF	TGTGCCAGTAGTATAGGAGGGGGCCTTACCTACGAGCAGTACTTC
TRBV9	TRBJ2-2	TRBD2	NA	CASSVTAGRSTGELFF	TGTGCCAGCAGCGTAACAGCGGGAAGAAGCACCGGGGAGCTGTTTTTT
TRBV30	TRBJ1-2	NA	few	CAWSVGRDYGYTF	TGTGCCTGGAGTGTAGGCAGGGACTATGGCTACACCTTC
TRBV19	TRBJ2-1	TRBD2	NA	CASSSHSGSAYNEQFF	TGTGCCAGTAGCTCCCATAGCGGGAGTGCCTACAATGAGCAGTTCTTC
TRBV24-1	TRBJ2-2	NA	NA	CATEAGMRTGELFF	TGTGCCACCGAGGCGGGTATGAGGACCGGGGAGCTGTTTTTT
TRBV5-1	TRBJ2-1	NA	NA	CASSVSLNNEQFF	TGCGCCAGCAGCGTATCACTAAACAATGAGCAGTTCTTC
TRBV10-3	TRBJ2-7	TRBD2	NA	CAIRPDSGSSYEQYF	TGTGCCATCAGGCCAGATAGCGGGTCCTCCTACGAGCAGTACTTC
TRBV14	TRBJ1-1	NA	NA	CASSQAGSFTEAFF	TGTGCCAGCAGCCAGGCCGGGAGTTTCACTGAAGCTTTCTTT
TRBV21-1	TRBJ1-5	NA	NA	CASTGTGGSNQPQHF	TGTGCCAGCACCGGGACAGGGGGAAGCAATCAGCCCCAGCATTTT
TRBV19	TRBJ1-2	NA	NA	CASSGGVNDYGYTF	TGTGCCAGTAGTGGGGGCGTCAATGACTATGGCTACACCTTC
TRBV5-4	TRBJ1-1	NA	NA	CASSPEWTENTEAFF	TGTGCCAGCAGCCCGGAATGGACAGAGAACACTGAAGCTTTCTTT
TRBV19	TRBJ1-2	NA	once	CASSIQGNYGYTF	TGTGCCAGTAGTATACAGGGGAACTATGGCTACACCTTC
TRBV3-1/TRBV3-2	TRBJ2-7	NA	NA	CASSPTATHEQYF	TGTGCCAGCAGCCCCACTGCTACCCACGAGCAGTACTTC
TRBV7-9	TRBJ2-3	TRBD2	once	CASSLASGRISDTQYF	TGTGCCAGCAGCTTAGCGAGCGGGAGGATATCAGATACGCAGTATTTT
TRBV12-3/TRBV12-4	TRBJ1-1	NA	NA	CASSSGGNTEAFF	TGTGCCAGCAGTTCCGGGGGGAACACTGAAGCTTTCTTT
TRBV11-1	TRBJ1-2	TRBD1	NA	CASSLTGGASYGYTF	TGTGCCAGCAGTCTTACAGGGGGTGCCTCGTATGGCTACACCTTC
TRBV27	TRBJ2-1	NA	NA	CASSLSRLAGNNEQFF	TGTGCCAGCAGTTTATCGAGACTGGCGGGAAACAATGAGCAGTTCTTC